A single TCR beta chain is shown here with its context. Its antigen is as yet unknown. The sample belongs to a study of identifying expanded T cells in peripheral blood. Overall study findings and caveats: Technical replicates showed about 1.1 changed clones; approximately two weeks 15 to 20; four weeks 19. Variance in clone template counts between approximately two-week samples significantly increased with total template count across all healthy donors.

This table comes from immunoSEQ multiplex PCR, and its TCRdb copy is limited to in-frame clones, with some not included. The table lists around 82,000 clones, 84% of them singletons. During the collection period, no donor immune events like infections were recorded. CDR1 LNHNV and CDR2 YYDKDF come from the germline V gene (reference sequence). This CDR3 has 15 amino acids. V lost 0 bases, J lost 4 bases, and 10 bases lay in between. The clonotype was recovered from a person aged 18 to 75 in good health. The chain recombines TRBV15 with TRBJ2-1; tentatively, D is TRBD1 (6 bases). The sequencing input was blood. The CDR3, as DNA: TGTGCCACCAGCAGAGACCGTAGGGGGTACAATGAGCAGTTCTTC. Translation gives CATSRDRRGYNEQFF.